This TCR beta chain was documented in a study of blood T cell repertoires in COVID-19. Method: immunoSEQ multiplex PCR; TCRdb's copy keeps in-frame clones and lacks some. Of hundreds of thousands of clones listed, over 75% are singletons. Trimming took off 1 base at V and 4 bases at J, with 16 bases between the two ends. CDR1 and CDR2 from the germline V gene are LGHDT and YNNKEL (reference sequence). The CDR3 extends over 16 amino acids. The V gene is TRBV3-1 (or the pseudogene TRBV3-2), the J gene TRBJ2-5; tentative D call: TRBD1 (6 bases). Sequencing was done on a sample of PBMCs or T cells enriched from blood (not recorded which). This sequence originates from a man aged 18 to 29 who had recovered from COVID-19. The CDR3 coding sequence is TGTGCCAGCAGCCAAGCCGGACAGATAGTCCCAGAGACCCAGTACTTC. This gives the protein CASSQAGQIVPETQYF.